Below, 29 T cell receptor beta chains from the same sample are listed, as sequenced in a study of cytomegalovirus exposure and HLA in healthy donors. PCR employed 60 Vbeta and 13 Jbeta primers. Generated by immunoSEQ multiplex PCR, the TCRdb table keeps only in-frame clones and is missing some. The sample has some 100,000 clones, 79% seen once. Sequencing input: PBMCs. All receptors derive from a female donor in good health and CMV-seropositive.

The V gene is TRBV2, the J gene TRBJ2-3; TRBD2 matches at 13 bases. The V and J ends lost 6 bases and 2 bases, in that order; junction bases with no gene match: 2. This CDR3 comprises 15 residues. Germline values: CDR1 SNHLY, CDR2 FYNNEI. The CDR3 DNA is TGTGCCAGCAGGACTAGCGGGGGGTTCACAGATACGCAGTATTTT. Its translation is CASRTSGGFTDTQYF.

V is TRBV7-9 and J is TRBJ2-1; D perhaps matches TRBD1 (6 bases). The germline V gene has CDR1 SEHNR and CDR2 FQNEAQ (reference sequence). The CDR3 consists of 11 residues. The V gene lost 6 bases and the J gene lost 8 bases, with 8 bases spanning the gap. CDR3 nucleotide sequence: TGTGCCAGCAGGAACAGGGATGAGCAGTTCTTC. Protein: CASRNRDEQFF.

The V and J genes are TRBV29-1 and TRBJ1-6; TRBD1 agrees at 9 bases. V dropped 4 bases and J dropped 7; count of bases not matched to a gene: 2. The CDR3 spans 13 residues. Germline V gives CDR1 SQVTM, CDR2 ANQGSEA. CDR3 region: CSVGTGGNSPLHF. For the CDR3, the DNA is TGCAGCGTTGGTACAGGGGGCAATTCACCCCTCCACTTT.

This CDR3 is CASSQDLAGLPYEQYF. DNA of the CDR3: TGCGCCAGCAGCCAAGATCTAGCGGGGCTGCCCTACGAGCAGTACTTC. This chain connects TRBV4-3 to TRBJ2-7; 9 bases match TRBD2. Germline lookup yields CDR1 LGHNA and CDR2 YSLEER. CDR3 size: 16 residues. V dropped 0 bases and J dropped 2; count of bases not matched to a gene: 5.

The rearrangement links TRBV7-9 to TRBJ2-7; 8 bases map to TRBD1. CDR3 length: 13 residues. The V gene's germline CDR1 is SEHNR and CDR2 FQNEAQ (reference sequence). V lost 4 bases to trimming and J lost 6 bases; unmatched junction nucleotides: 5. CDR3 in amino acids: CASSSTGAGEQYF. The DNA for the CDR3 is TGTGCCAGCAGCTCGACAGGGGCGGGCGAGCAGTACTTC.

The chain joins TRBV5-1 to TRBJ2-3; 12 bases are shared with TRBD2. Trimming took 4 bases from V and 2 from J; bases not matched to a gene: 5. This CDR3 has 16 amino acids. Looked up from germline, CDR1 is SGHRS and CDR2 is YFSETQ. CDR3 sequence reads: CASSGGLAGFTDTQYF. The CDR3 bases are TGCGCCAGCAGCGGAGGACTAGCGGGGTTCACAGATACGCAGTATTTT.

The chain combines TRBV7-9 with TRBJ1-2, with 8 positions matching TRBD1. The CDR3 spans 14 residues. CDR1 and CDR2 from the germline V gene are SEHNR and FQNEAQ (reference sequence). The V segment lost 4 bases and the J segment 5 bases; nucleotides outside the gene matches: 6. The chain's CDR3 is CASSSGQAAYGYTF. CDR3 DNA sequence: TGTGCCAGCAGCTCGGGACAGGCAGCTTATGGCTACACCTTC.

The chain is built from TRBV30 and TRBJ2-5; 9 nucleotides agree with TRBD2. In germline, CDR1 is GTSNPN, CDR2 SVGIG (reference sequence). V was clipped by 3 bases and J by 5 bases; unmatched bases: 7. CDR3 length equals 14 residues. The CDR3 protein is CAWSPGLAGETQYF. DNA of the CDR3: TGTGCCTGGAGCCCGGGACTAGCTGGGGAGACCCAGTACTTC.

V is TRBV30 and J is TRBJ1-2, with 7 bases fitting TRBD1. This CDR3 is built from 18 residues. Germline V lookup: CDR1 GTSNPN, CDR2 SVGIG (reference sequence). Unmatched junction bases numbered 22, after V lost 3 bases and J lost 6 bases. CDR3: CAWRRGTGTAWKPNGYTF. Here the CDR3 DNA reads TGTGCCTGGAGGAGAGGAACCGGGACAGCTTGGAAACCAAATGGCTACACCTTC. The full variable domain, in which reference TRBV30 and TRBJ1-2 provide the parts outside the CDR3, is SQTIHQWPATLVQPVGSPLSLECTVEGTSNPNLYWYRQAAGRGLQLLFYSVGIGQISSEVPQNLSASRPQDRQFILSSKKLLLSDSGFYLCAWRRGTGTAWKPNGYTFGSGTRLTVV.

This clone occurred a few times. The CDR3 loop reads CASSQEKGLAGYNEQFF. The CDR3 nucleotides are TGTGCCAGCAGCCAAGAAAAGGGACTAGCGGGCTACAATGAGCAGTTCTTC. The chain is built from TRBV4-2 and TRBJ2-1, with 12 bases identical to TRBD2. Germline CDR1 reads LGHNA; CDR2 reads YNFKEQ. V was pared by 0 bases and J by 3 bases, with 3 bases of the junction left unmatched. The CDR3 sequence is 17 residues long.

This chain uses TRBV19 with TRBJ1-3, with TRBD1 identical over 8 bases. Trimming removed 4 bases from V and 4 bases from J; junction bases left unmatched: 6. The CDR3 loop spans 15 amino acids. Germline lookup yields CDR1 LNHDA and CDR2 SQIVND (reference sequence). The CDR3 DNA sequence: TGTGCCAGTAGTACCCGGGACAGGAAGGGAAACACCATATATTTT. This translates into CASSTRDRKGNTIYF.

The chain joins TRBV18 to TRBJ2-7, with D perhaps TRBD2 (5 bases). V lost 3 bases and J lost 2, with 17 bases in between. This CDR3 has 16 residues. Germline V gives CDR1 KGHSH, CDR2 LQKENI. DNA of the CDR3: TGTGCCAGCTCACCGCCCGGGGAAGCCAGACCCTACGAGCAGTACTTC. It translates to CASSPPGEARPYEQYF.

This rearrangement joins TRBV19 to TRBJ1-5; D is ambiguous. The germline V gene encodes CDR1 LNHDA and CDR2 SQIVND (reference sequence). The V and J ends lost 5 bases and 0 bases respectively, with 11 bases between them. The CDR3 sequence is 15 residues long. CDR3 residues: CASSVTPYSNQPQHF. CDR3 sequence (DNA): TGTGCCAGTAGTGTGACACCCTATAGCAATCAGCCCCAGCATTTT.

The chain combines TRBV19 with TRBJ1-1; tentatively, D is TRBD1 (6 bases). Germline-derived CDR1 and CDR2 are LNHDA and SQIVND (reference sequence). The CDR3 totals 15 residues. Trimming removed 4 bases at V and 0 bases at J, with 12 bases between. In DNA, the CDR3 is TGTGCCAGTAGTAGGGGCGACAGGATGAACACTGAAGCTTTCTTT. Translating it yields CASSRGDRMNTEAFF.

This clone was seen a single time. This chain connects TRBV19 to TRBJ2-5; 14 bases map to TRBD2. The J call may be mistaken, given a closer DNA end match to TRBJ2-7. The CDR3 totals 15 residues. CDR1 is LNHDA, CDR2 SQIVND, per germline (reference sequence). CDR3 bases: TGTGCCAGTAGTGGGACTAGCGGGAGCTCCTACGAGCAGTACTTC. This encodes CASSGTSGSSYEQYF.

The chain uses TRBV19 and TRBJ1-1, with a weak D call TRBD1 (5 bases). Per germline, CDR1 LNHDA and CDR2 SQIVND (reference sequence). This CDR3 has 15 amino acids. V lost 3 bases and J 6 bases, leaving 17 bases between the germline ends. The CDR3, as DNA: TGTGCCAGTAGTATGAGATGGGGAGGGGTCCCTGAAGCTTTCTTT. Translated: CASSMRWGGVPEAFF.

The chain joins TRBV7-2 to TRBJ2-7; D might be TRBD1 (6 bases). Germline CDR1 reads SGHTA; CDR2 reads FQGNSA. V lost 1 base and J 2 bases, leaving 9 bases between the germline ends. The CDR3 totals 14 residues. This CDR3 reads CASSLVQGPYEQYF. The CDR3 bases are TGTGCCAGCAGCTTAGTTCAGGGGCCCTACGAGCAGTACTTC.

This sequence joins TRBV5-1 and TRBJ2-6, with D unresolved. The CDR3 loop spans 15 amino acids. The V gene lost 0 bases and the J gene lost 0 bases, with 4 bases spanning the gap. Germline loops: CDR1 SGHRS, CDR2 YFSETQ. CDR3 coding DNA: TGCGCCAGCAGCTTGGCCTCCTCTGGGGCCAACGTCCTGACTTTC. This encodes CASSLASSGANVLTF.

The rearrangement uses TRBV2 and TRBJ2-5; D might be TRBD2 (5 bases). The CDR3 spans 14 residues. The germline gives CDR1 SNHLY, CDR2 FYNNEI. V was trimmed by 3 bases and J by 9 bases, leaving 17 bases between them. The chain's CDR3 is CASSEGRGGVAQYF. CDR3 DNA: TGTGCCAGCAGTGAGGGCCGGGGTGGCGTGGCCCAGTACTTC.

The V and J genes are TRBV7-7 and TRBJ2-1, with D hard to call. CDR1 and CDR2 from the germline V gene are SSHAT and FNYEAQ (reference sequence). V was cut by 5 bases and J by 3 bases, with 17 bases left in between. The CDR3 contains 16 residues. The CDR3 nucleotides read TGTGCCAGCAGCCCCCACCCGGCGGAAAACTACAATGAGCAGTTCTTC. It yields the protein CASSPHPAENYNEQFF. The whole variable domain, remainder taken from reference TRBV7-7 and TRBJ2-1, is GAGVSQSPRYKVTKRGQDVTLRCDPISSHATLYWYQQALGQGPEFLTYFNYEAQPDKSGLPSDRFSAERPEGSISTLTIQRTEQRDSAMYRCASSPHPAENYNEQFFGPGTRLTVL.

This chain joins TRBV9 and TRBJ2-5; TRBD2 aligns across 7 bases. The trim removed 2 bases at V and 0 bases at J, leaving 1 base unmatched. CDR1 SGDLS and CDR2 YYNGEE come from the germline V gene. The CDR3 extends over 14 amino acids. The CDR3 spells CASSVGGYQETQYF. CDR3 nucleotides: TGTGCCAGCAGCGTGGGGGGGTACCAAGAGACCCAGTACTTC.

This chain joins TRBV7-2 and TRBJ2-7; 11 bases line up with TRBD2. CDR1 and CDR2 from the germline V gene are SGHTA and FQGNSA. The V and J ends lost 5 bases and 3 bases, in that order; junction bases with no gene match: 6. The CDR3 sequence is 15 residues long. The CDR3 DNA follows: TGTGCCAGCAGCCCGAAGACTAGCGGGGACTACGAGCAGTACTTC. Its translation: CASSPKTSGDYEQYF.

The genes are TRBV10-1 and TRBJ2-7; D gene uncertain. CDR1 and CDR2 (germline): WNHNN, SYGVQD (reference sequence). Trimming cost V 3 bases and J 0 bases, with 12 bases left between them. The CDR3 has 15 amino acids. The CDR3 sequence: CASSDARRSSYEQYF. DNA of the CDR3: TGCGCCAGCAGTGACGCACGTAGAAGCTCCTACGAGCAGTACTTC.

In nucleotides, the CDR3 is TGTGCCAGCAGCTTAGACACCTACGAGCAGTACTTC. Its protein is CASSLDTYEQYF. The chain has TRBV7-9 and TRBJ2-7; D ambiguous. Germline CDR1 and CDR2: SEHNR and FQNEAQ (reference sequence). The ends were cut back, 1 base at V and 2 bases at J, with 3 bases in the middle. The CDR3 is made up of 12 amino acids. Full variable domain (rest looked up from reference TRBV7-9 and TRBJ2-7): DTGVSQNPRHKITKRGQNVTFRCDPISEHNRLYWYRQTLGQGPEFLTYFQNEAQLEKSRLLSDRFSAERPKGSFSTLEIQRTEQGDSAMYLCASSLDTYEQYFGPGTRLTVT.

This chain links TRBV29-1 with TRBJ2-7; 9 positions match TRBD2. CDR3 length equals 14 residues. Germline CDR1 and CDR2: SQVTM and ANQGSEA. Losses at the gene ends were 3 bases for V and 5 bases for J; bases not matched to a gene: 8. The DNA for the CDR3 is TGCAGCGTTGACGCGGGGGGGGGCTGGAACGAGCAGTACTTC. Residues: CSVDAGGGWNEQYF.

The sample holds one count of this clone. The chain employs TRBV6-1 and TRBJ1-6, with D maybe TRBD1 (5 bases). Trimming removed 6 bases from V and 10 bases from J, with 13 bases in between. CDR3 length equals 13 residues. Germline V gives CDR1 MNHNS, CDR2 SASEGT. DNA for the CDR3: TGTGCCAGCAGGGGGCAGGGTGAATCACCCCTCCACTTT. Amino acid sequence: CASRGQGESPLHF.

This clone is a singleton in its sample. This chain links TRBV29-1 with TRBJ2-7, with D possibly TRBD1 on 6 matching bases. Trimming stripped 6 bases from V and 3 bases from J, with 12 bases between. The length of the CDR3 is 12 residues. In germline, CDR1 is SQVTM, CDR2 ANQGSEA. The CDR3 region has the DNA TGCAGCGTCGGCCCAGGGGTCTACGAGCAGTACTTC. Protein product: CSVGPGVYEQYF.

This clone turned up a few times. The CDR3 region is CASSLEGRRETQYF. As DNA, the CDR3 is TGTGCCAGCAGCTTAGAAGGGAGAAGAGAAACCCAGTACTTC. The chain uses TRBV7-6 and TRBJ2-5, with a possible D match to TRBD2 (5 bases). Trimming pared 1 base from V and 8 bases from J, leaving 14 bases between. Germline CDR1 is SGHVS and CDR2 is FNYEAQ. This CDR3 has 14 residues.

The V gene is TRBV18, the J gene TRBJ1-2; D is uncertain. The V end was cut by 2 bases, the J end by 0 bases, with 13 bases between. This CDR3 spans 16 amino acids. Per germline, CDR1 KGHSH and CDR2 LQKENI. The CDR3: CASSPVPGTANYGYTF. The CDR3, as DNA: TGTGCCAGCTCACCAGTACCGGGTACGGCTAACTATGGCTACACCTTC.